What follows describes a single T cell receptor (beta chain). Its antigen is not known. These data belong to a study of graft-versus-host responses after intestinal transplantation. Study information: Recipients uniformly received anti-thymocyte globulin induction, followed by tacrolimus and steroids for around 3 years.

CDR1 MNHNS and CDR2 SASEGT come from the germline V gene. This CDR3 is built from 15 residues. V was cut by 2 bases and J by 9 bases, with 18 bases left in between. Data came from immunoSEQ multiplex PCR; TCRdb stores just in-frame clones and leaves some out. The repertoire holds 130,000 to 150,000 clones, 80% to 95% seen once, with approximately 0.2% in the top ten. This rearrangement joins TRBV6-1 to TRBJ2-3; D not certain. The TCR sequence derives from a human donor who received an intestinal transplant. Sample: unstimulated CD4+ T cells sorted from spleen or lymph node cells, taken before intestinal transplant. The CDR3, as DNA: TGTGCCAGCAGTGAAACGACGGTTCCAAGGGTCACGCAGTATTTT. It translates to CASSETTVPRVTQYF.